This T cell receptor (beta chain) was identified during a study of graft-versus-host responses after intestinal transplantation. Study as a whole: Each of the recipients got a multivisceral, liver-intestinal, or isolated intestinal transplant. Following induction with anti-thymocyte globulin, all recipients were given tacrolimus and steroids for two to three years.

The assay was immunoSEQ multiplex PCR, and TCRdb's table has in-frame clones only and misses some. The repertoire holds more than 100,000 clones, with approximately 93% as singletons. Points from the study as a whole: With peak circulating GvH clone levels came an association with early post-transplant HvG declines. Some GvH clones were seen earlier in gut or blood, suggesting intestinal origin.

Germline V gene lookup returns CDR1 MNHNY and CDR2 SVGAGI (reference sequence). The CDR3 runs to 13 residues. V was clipped by 2 bases and J by 5 bases, with 10 bases between them. Concerning this clone: No antigen is known for it.

The V gene is TRBV6-6, the J gene TRBJ2-7; no clear D. This sequence was found in a human donor who received an intestinal transplant. The starting material was unstimulated CD8+ T cells sorted from spleen or lymph node cells, obtained before intestinal transplant. The CDR3 DNA sequence: TGTGCCAGCAGTTACCTTTCGTCTAACGAGCAGTACTTC. Its translation: CASSYLSSNEQYF.